These 14 T cell receptor beta chains were all obtained from the same sample, sequenced in a study of Graves' ophthalmopathy and Graves' hyperthyroidism. From RNA, the CDR3 regions of TCR beta chains were amplified and sequenced. The library came from an HTBI-primed first-round RT-PCR and a second-round multiplex PCR. TCRdb recomputed calls from the multiplex PCR reads with MiXCR, one row per CDR3 protein. The table has hundreds of thousands of distinct CDR3 sequences, around 21% seen once. Sequences were obtained from peripheral blood. These TCRs come from a woman aged 18 to 35 with stable Graves' hyperthyroidism.

This clonotype was seen repeatedly, ten times or more. This chain connects TRBV6-1 to TRBJ1-2; no clear D gene. Trimming took off 7 bases at V and 4 bases at J, with 13 bases between the two ends. This CDR3 spans 13 amino acids. Germline V gene sequence: CDR1 MNHNS, CDR2 SASEGT. The CDR3: CASISTRAYGYTF. CDR3 sequence (DNA): TGTGCCAGCATCTCGACGAGGGCCTATGGCTACACCTTC.

This clonotype was picked up many times. The CDR3 DNA reads as TGTGCCAGCAGTTCGCTGGACGGAGGCAATCAGCCCCAGCATTTT. This encodes CASSSLDGGNQPQHF. The J gene is TRBJ1-5, the V gene TRBV28; the D is unclear. This CDR3 contains 15 residues. The V and J ends lost 4 bases and 2 bases respectively, with 12 bases between them. Germline CDR1 is MDHEN and CDR2 is SYDVKM.

The sample holds many counts of this clonotype. The chain carries TRBV19 and TRBJ1-2, with D possibly being TRBD1 (5 bases). This CDR3 comprises 14 residues. The V end was cut by 3 bases, the J end by 2 bases, with 10 bases between. The V gene's germline CDR1 is LNHDA and CDR2 SQIVND (reference sequence). In nucleotides, the CDR3 is TGTGCCAGTAGTATCTCGGGACGAAACTATGGCTACACCTTC. It is translated as CASSISGRNYGYTF.

This clonotype has a count of ten or more. A much larger clone differs from this one at a single base, so this may be a read error. It is likely a read error, because the conserved phenylalanine at the end of the CDR3 is missing. This chain links TRBV15 with TRBJ2-2, with 8 bases identical to TRBD2. There are 18 residues in the CDR3. CDR1 is LNHNV, CDR2 YYDKDF, per germline (reference sequence). The J segment lost 1 base and the V segment lost 0 bases, leaving 7 bases of the junction unmatched. In DNA, the CDR3 is TGTGCCACCAGCAGAGATCCAGGCGGGGGGCGGAACACCGGGGAGCTGTTTGTT. It yields the protein CATSRDPGGGRNTGELFV.

This clonotype was recorded many times. The junction differs from germline at one of its ends, possibly a read error. The genes are TRBV11-2 and TRBJ2-7; D tentatively reads TRBD1 or TRBD2 (5 bases each). This CDR3 is 14 amino acids long. Germline V gene lookup returns CDR1 SGHAT and CDR2 FQNNGV. The CDR3 reads CASSLVRGPRQQTF. CDR3 nucleotide sequence: TGTGCCAGCAGCTTAGTAAGGGGACCACGGCAACAAACCTTC. Drawing the rest from reference TRBV11-2 and TRBJ2-7, the complete variable domain is EAGVAQSPRYKIIEKRQSVAFWCNPISGHATLYWYQQILGQGPKLLIQFQNNGVVDDSQLPKDRFSAERLKGVDSTLKIQPAKLEDSAVYLCASSLVRGPRQQTFGPGTRLTVT.

The chain is built from TRBV19 and TRBJ2-5; a possible D gene is TRBD2 (5 bases). The germline gives CDR1 LNHDA, CDR2 SQIVND (reference sequence). This CDR3 has 15 amino acids. Trimming shortened V by 1 base and J by 5 bases, and 14 bases separated the two germline ends. In DNA, the CDR3 is TGTGCCAGTAGTATAGTTGGTGGGAGTAAGGAGACCCAGTACTTC. Translating it yields CASSIVGGSKETQYF.

Many counts were recorded for this clonotype. The CDR3 here is CSAPGGWGETQYF. In DNA, the CDR3 is TGCAGTGCTCCAGGGGGCTGGGGCGAGACCCAGTACTTC. The chain is built from TRBV20-1 and TRBJ2-5; 8 nucleotides match TRBD1. V dropped 5 bases and J dropped 5; count of bases not matched to a gene: 7. Germline values: CDR1 DFQATT, CDR2 SNEGSKA (reference sequence). This CDR3 has 13 amino acids.

There are many counts of this clonotype. The V gene is TRBV19, the J gene TRBJ2-6, with D possibly being TRBD1 (6 bases). V lost 4 bases, J lost 4 bases, and 11 bases lay in between. Germline-derived CDR1 and CDR2 are LNHDA and SQIVND (reference sequence). This CDR3 is built from 15 residues. This CDR3 is CASSTAGVGANVLTF. The CDR3 DNA sequence: TGTGCCAGTAGTACCGCAGGGGTAGGGGCCAACGTCCTGACTTTC.

This clonotype has at least ten counts. This chain joins TRBV6-4 and TRBJ2-2; 11 bases agree with TRBD1. The CDR3 is 14 amino acids. Germline V CDR1 and CDR2: MRHNA, SNTAGT. Trimming took 8 bases from V and 5 from J; bases not matched to a gene: 4. CDR3: CASGDRGLTGELFF. CDR3 sequence (DNA): TGTGCCAGCGGGGACAGGGGGTTGACCGGGGAGCTGTTTTTT.

The chain has TRBV20-1 and TRBJ2-7, with TRBD2 identical over 7 bases. TRBJ2-5 explains the end of the DNA better; the J call may be wrong. This CDR3 comprises 13 residues. Germline CDR1 reads DFQATT; CDR2 reads SNEGSKA (reference sequence). In DNA, the CDR3 is TGCAGTGCAAGCGGGGAAATGCAAGAGACCCAGTACTTC. Translated, it gives CSASGEMQETQYF.

In the case of this clonotype: Being one base from a much bigger clone, this may be a read error. The chain is built from TRBV6-1 and TRBJ1-1, with D hard to call. The CDR3 totals 14 residues. The germline gives CDR1 MNHNS, CDR2 SASEGT. Trimming pared 6 bases from V and 8 bases from J, leaving 19 bases between. The CDR3 region is CASRAGIAYLEAFF. The CDR3 DNA reads as TGTGCCAGCAGAGCTGGGATAGCCTACCTAGAAGCTTTCTTT.

This clonotype was seen at least ten times. The rearrangement uses TRBV6-1 and TRBJ2-6; 7 bases are shared with TRBD1. Germline V gives CDR1 MNHNS, CDR2 SASEGT. This CDR3 has 16 residues. Trimming cost V 8 bases and J 1 base; bases outside gene matches: 8. DNA for the CDR3: TGTGCCAGCTCAGGGGGAATAGGGTCTGGGGCCAACGTCCTGACTTTC. Translated, it gives CASSGGIGSGANVLTF.

At least ten counts were recorded for this clonotype. The rearrangement links TRBV6-5 to TRBJ2-2; no clear D. The V end lost 11 bases, the J end lost 0 bases, and 10 bases lay between the germline ends. The CDR3 covers 13 residues. Germline V gives CDR1 MNHEY, CDR2 SVGAGI. In DNA form, the CDR3 reads TGTGCCGGAGAGACCCCGAACACCGGGGAGCTGTTTTTT. This gives the protein CAGETPNTGELFF.

This clonotype came up many times. The V gene is TRBV6-2 or TRBV6-3, the J gene TRBJ1-5, with D hard to call. The CDR3 totals 14 residues. Germline values: CDR1 MNHEY, CDR2 SVGEGT. Trimming took off 0 bases at V and 6 bases at J, with 9 bases between the two ends. CDR3 in amino acids: CASSYSKAPQPQHF. The CDR3 coding sequence is TGTGCCAGCAGTTACTCGAAGGCGCCTCAGCCCCAGCATTTT.